This TCR beta chain stems from a study of T cells in Graves' hyperthyroidism and ophthalmopathy. Study results and caveats: Expanded thyroid clonotypes (above 0.001) were mostly also found in blood.

This clonotype was seen many times. The antigen remains undetermined. Authors of the study amplified TCR beta CDR3 regions from RNA transcripts. When the TCR CDR3 underwent first-round RT-PCR, the HTBI primer set was used. TCRdb re-called the multiplex PCR reads through MiXCR, storing one row per CDR3 protein. The repertoire holds about 690,000 distinct CDR3 sequences, with around 15% as singletons. Diagnoses rested on clinical symptoms, serum thyroxine and TRAb, thyroid ultrasound and orbital computed tomography. Sequences were obtained from blood. The TCR sequence derives from a man between 45 and 60 years old with Graves' hyperthyroidism.

In nucleotides, the CDR3 is TGTGCCAGCAGTTTATCACGCGGACAGGGAGCTTTCTTT. This codes for CASSLSRGQGAFF. The V and J genes are TRBV27 and TRBJ1-1; 8 positions match TRBD1. The germline V gene has CDR1 MNHEY and CDR2 SMNVEV (reference sequence). The V gene end was trimmed by 0 bases and the J gene end by 10 bases; junction bases not matched to a gene: 4. The CDR3 totals 13 residues.